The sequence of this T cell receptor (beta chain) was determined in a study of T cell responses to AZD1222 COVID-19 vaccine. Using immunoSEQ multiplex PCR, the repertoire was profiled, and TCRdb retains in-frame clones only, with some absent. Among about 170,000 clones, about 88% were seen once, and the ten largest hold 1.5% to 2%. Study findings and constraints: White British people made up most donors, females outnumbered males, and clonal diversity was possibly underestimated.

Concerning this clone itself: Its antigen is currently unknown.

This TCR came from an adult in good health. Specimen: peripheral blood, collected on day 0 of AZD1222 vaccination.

In DNA, the CDR3 is TGTGCCAGCAGTGAAGGACAGGGTACGAGGGTTTTCTTT. Encoded protein: CASSEGQGTRVFF. The chain has TRBV6-4 and TRBJ1-1; 8 nucleotides agree with TRBD1. CDR3 size: 13 residues. Germline V gene lookup returns CDR1 MRHNA and CDR2 SNTAGT. The junction had 10 bases not matched to a gene; V was cut back by 3 bases and J by 13 bases.